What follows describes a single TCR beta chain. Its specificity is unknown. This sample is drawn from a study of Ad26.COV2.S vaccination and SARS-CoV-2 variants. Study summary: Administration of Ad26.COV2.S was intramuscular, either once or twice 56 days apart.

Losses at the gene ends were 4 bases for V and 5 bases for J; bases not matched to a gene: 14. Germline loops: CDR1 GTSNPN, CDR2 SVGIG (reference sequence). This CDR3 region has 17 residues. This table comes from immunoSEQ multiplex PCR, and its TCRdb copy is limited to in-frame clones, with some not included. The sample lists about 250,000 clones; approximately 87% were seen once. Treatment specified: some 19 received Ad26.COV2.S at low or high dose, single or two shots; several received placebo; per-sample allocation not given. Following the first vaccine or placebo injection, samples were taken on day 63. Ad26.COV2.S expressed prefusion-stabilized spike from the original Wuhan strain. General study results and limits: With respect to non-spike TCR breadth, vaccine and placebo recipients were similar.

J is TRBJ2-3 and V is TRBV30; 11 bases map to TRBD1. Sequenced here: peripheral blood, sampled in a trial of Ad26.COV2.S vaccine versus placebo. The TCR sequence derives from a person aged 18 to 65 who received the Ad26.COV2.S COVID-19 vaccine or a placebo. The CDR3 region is CAWTGPGTGGLLDTQYF. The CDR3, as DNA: TGTGCCTGGACGGGACCCGGGACAGGGGGTCTTTTAGATACGCAGTATTTT. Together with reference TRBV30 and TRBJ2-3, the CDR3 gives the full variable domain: SQTIHQWPATLVQPVGSPLSLECTVEGTSNPNLYWYRQAAGRGLQLLFYSVGIGQISSEVPQNLSASRPQDRQFILSSKKLLLSDSGFYLCAWTGPGTGGLLDTQYFGPGTRLTVL.